The rows below give T cell receptor beta chains drawn from one sample of a study of PD-1 blockade in mismatch repair-deficient tumors. Produced via immunoSEQ multiplex PCR; TCRdb's table is partial and in-frame only. The sample includes about 84,000 clones, about 84% seen only once; the top ten take approximately 2.7%. Sample: peripheral blood, taken 12 weeks after starting pembrolizumab. These receptors were obtained from an adult with mismatch repair-deficient cancer. Each CDR3 is given without its conserved first and last residue. Each record gives: CDR3 length, J gene, V gene, CDR3 protein.

length: 14; J: TRBJ2-5; V: TRBV27; CDR3: ASSPFRTGLQETQY
length: 13; J: TRBJ2-3; V: TRBV5-8; CDR3: ASSVGTGSTDTQY
length: 12; J: TRBJ2-2; V: TRBV19; CDR3: ASRSVRLTGELF
length: 11; J: TRBJ2-1; V: TRBV12-5; CDR3: ASGPLAAREQF
length: 17; J: TRBJ1-4; V: TRBV5-1; CDR3: ASSPGPTRGLATNEKLF
length: 12; J: TRBJ2-3; V: TRBV11-2; CDR3: ASSSGLAGGTQY
length: 13; J: TRBJ2-5; V: TRBV10-3; CDR3: AISDSGPRGETQY
length: 15; J: TRBJ2-3; V: TRBV9; CDR3: ASSVPIAGDTPDTQY
length: 11; J: TRBJ1-1; V: TRBV11-2; CDR3: ASSSIRNTEAF
length: 16; J: TRBJ2-1; V: TRBV10-1; CDR3: ASSEGTQAGRIGDEQF